One sample yielded the 14 T cell receptor beta chains listed below, sequenced in a study of T-cell reconstitution after alpha-beta-depleted transplantation in children. A library of TCRbeta sequences, prepared with unique molecular identifiers, was generated. TCRdb re-called the PCR reads with MiXCR, one entry per CDR3 protein. The table includes under 350,000 distinct CDR3 sequences, almost 10% detected once. The specimen was PBMCs from the stem cell graft donor, collected from the stem cell graft. The receptors originated from a human donor who donated a stem cell graft to a child with SCID.

This chain uses TRBV27 with TRBJ2-3, with TRBD1 matching over 7 bases. Losses at the gene ends were 0 bases for V and 2 bases for J; bases not matched to a gene: 5. The CDR3 has 16 residues. The germline CDR1 and CDR2 sequences are MNHEY and SMNVEV (reference sequence). The CDR3 loop is CASSLSQGKITDTQYF. In DNA, the CDR3 is TGTGCCAGCAGTTTATCACAGGGGAAGATCACAGATACGCAGTATTTT.

The genes are TRBV5-1 and TRBJ1-1; D gene uncertain. CDR1 SGHRS and CDR2 YFSETQ come from the germline V gene. V shed 6 bases and J shed 3 bases, with 18 bases lying between them. The CDR3 has 15 residues. The CDR3 spells CASTLSWGFDTEAFF. The CDR3 nucleotides read TGCGCCAGCACTCTCTCCTGGGGATTTGACACTGAAGCTTTCTTT.

This clonotype was found a few times. The rearrangement joins TRBV20-1 to TRBJ2-3; TRBD1 matches 7 bases. Germline trimming cut 5 bases from V and 2 bases from J; bases unmatched to any gene: 4. CDR1 is DFQATT and CDR2 is SNEGSKA in the germline V gene (reference sequence). There are 13 residues in the CDR3. The CDR3 DNA sequence: TGCAGTGCTTGGGACAGTATCACAGATACGCAGTATTTT. It yields the protein CSAWDSITDTQYF.

The V gene is TRBV27, the J gene TRBJ1-6; 8 bases match TRBD1. The CDR3 length is 14 residues. The J segment lost 9 bases and the V segment lost 3 bases, leaving 4 bases of the junction unmatched. Germline V gives CDR1 MNHEY, CDR2 SMNVEV (reference sequence). The CDR3 nucleotides are TGTGCCAGCAGTTTTCCCGACAGGGGTTCACCCCTCCACTTT. Protein: CASSFPDRGSPLHF.

In this sample, this clonotype turned up a few times. The chain recombines TRBV20-1 with TRBJ1-5; D gene ambiguous. The germline V and J ends were trimmed by 3 bases and 3 bases, with 9 bases remaining between them. Germline loops: CDR1 DFQATT, CDR2 SNEGSKA (reference sequence). The CDR3 runs 13 residues. As DNA, the CDR3 is TGCAGTGCTAGTCTGGAGAACAATCAGCCCCAGCATTTT. This encodes CSASLENNQPQHF.

This clonotype was counted a few times. The chain links TRBV9 to TRBJ1-6, with TRBD1 as a possible D gene (6 bases). Germline lookup yields CDR1 SGDLS and CDR2 YYNGEE. Deletions cut 7 bases from V and 3 bases from J, with 11 bases between. The CDR3 sequence is 14 residues long. CDR3 sequence (DNA): TGTGCCAGCCGCGGACAGAGCTATAATTCACCCCTCCACTTT. It translates to CASRGQSYNSPLHF.

V gene TRBV7-9 combines with J gene TRBJ2-1; D is uncertain. Germline assignment: CDR1 SEHNR and CDR2 FQNEAQ (reference sequence). Trimming cost V 5 bases and J 6 bases, with 23 bases left between them. This CDR3 region has 17 residues. This chain's CDR3 is CASSPPQETKRTNEQFF. In DNA, the CDR3 is TGTGCCAGCAGCCCCCCCCAGGAGACCAAACGGACCAATGAGCAGTTCTTC.

This clonotype was counted a few times. The CDR3 DNA reads TGTGCCAGCACGTTAACCGAGGGAGACGGTGAAAAACTGTTTTTT. It codes for CASTLTEGDGEKLFF. The chain combines TRBV7-9 with TRBJ1-4; D gene ambiguous. Germline V lookup: CDR1 SEHNR, CDR2 FQNEAQ (reference sequence). V was cut by 7 bases and J by 7 bases, with 19 bases left in between. This CDR3 comprises 15 residues.

Ten or more counts support this clonotype. As DNA, the CDR3 is TGTGCCAGCAGCCAAGATCCGGGATACGAGCAGTACTTC. It codes for CASSQDPGYEQYF. The rearrangement joins TRBV3-1 to TRBJ2-7; D is possibly TRBD2 (5 bases). Trimming removed 0 bases from V and 4 bases from J, with 7 bases in between. CDR3 length: 13 amino acids. Germline V gives CDR1 LGHDT, CDR2 YNNKEL (reference sequence).

This clonotype was seen only a few times. This chain connects TRBV12-3 or TRBV12-4 to TRBJ1-6; TRBD1 agrees at 7 bases. V shed 6 bases, J shed 9 bases, and the junction held 14 bases outside the gene matches. The CDR3 totals 16 residues. The CDR3 DNA follows: TGTGCCAGCAGCCTTCTTACCGGGACAGCAAGTTCACCCCTCCACTTT. Its translation is CASSLLTGTASSPLHF.

Many counts were recorded for this clonotype. The rearrangement links TRBV9 to TRBJ2-7; either TRBD1 or TRBD2 may fit D (5 bases each). CDR3 length: 16 residues. From germline, CDR1 is SGDLS and CDR2 YYNGEE. V lost 0 bases, J lost 7 bases, and 20 bases lay in between. The DNA of the CDR3 is TGTGCCAGCAGCGTAGATTCGAGAGGAGGCAGGGAGGAGCAGTACTTC. This codes for CASSVDSRGGREEQYF.

This chain joins TRBV20-1 and TRBJ2-1, with 9 bases that match TRBD2. The CDR3 consists of 15 residues. Trimming removed 2 bases from V and 2 bases from J; junction bases left unmatched: 4. Germline V lookup: CDR1 DFQATT, CDR2 SNEGSKA (reference sequence). CDR3 nucleotide sequence: TGCAGTGCTAGAACGACTAGCGGAACCTACAATGAGCAGTTCTTC. Its protein is CSARTTSGTYNEQFF.

This clonotype was detected a few times. The rearrangement joins TRBV3-1 to TRBJ2-2; the D is unclear. V lost 2 bases to trimming and J lost 5 bases, with 9 bases between them. The germline V gene encodes CDR1 LGHDT and CDR2 YNNKEL (reference sequence). The CDR3 totals 14 residues. The CDR3 is CASSQREITGELFF. CDR3 in DNA: TGTGCCAGCAGCCAAAGAGAAATAACCGGGGAGCTGTTTTTT.

This clonotype was picked up many times. The genes are TRBV7-8 and TRBJ1-2; D is unresolved. The CDR3 extends over 15 amino acids. Germline CDR1 SGHVS, CDR2 FQNEAQ. Trimming took off 2 bases at V and 4 bases at J, with 14 bases between the two ends. The CDR3 here is CASSLIADPGYGYTF. The DNA of the CDR3 is TGTGCCAGCAGCTTAATCGCGGACCCGGGCTATGGCTACACCTTC.